The following is a T cell receptor beta chain sequence with its context. This sample was taken from a study of blood T cell repertoires in COVID-19. The method was immunoSEQ multiplex PCR; TCRdb's version includes in-frame clones alone and lacks a portion of them. The data contain about 130,000 clones, more than 80% of them seen just once; the ten biggest clones take up around 3.2%. The CDR3 is 15 residues long. Between the trimmed V and J ends, which lost 8 bases and 2 bases, there was a span of 18 bases. CDR1 and CDR2 (germline): SNHLY, FYNNEI. Followed over time, Seattle patients had been enrolled while infection was active.

The TCR sequence derives from a woman of 80 years or more with COVID-19, enrolled during active disease. The chain links TRBV2 to TRBJ2-5; TRBD2 might be the D (6 bases). The specimen was peripheral blood. The CDR3 protein is CASDPQGLTQETQYF. Here the CDR3 DNA reads TGTGCCAGCGACCCCCAGGGACTTACACAAGAGACCCAGTACTTC.